This T cell receptor (beta chain) appears in the sequencing data of a study of type 1 regulatory T cells. Each CDR3 protein gets one entry after TCRdb re-called the reads with MiXCR. The sample gives 20,000 or so distinct CDR3 sequences, roughly half of which show up once; around 5% is in the top ten. As concerns this clonotype: Its antigen remains unidentified.

The receptor was derived from a human donor in good health. The sequencing input was cultured T cells, either the whole culture or a sorted T cell fraction (not recorded which).

The CDR3 reads CAWSENVGPPQHF. The DNA of the CDR3 is TGTGCCTGGAGTGAGAATGTCGGTCCTCCCCAGCATTTT. This chain links TRBV30 with TRBJ1-5; D gene ambiguous. Germline V gene sequence: CDR1 GTSNPN, CDR2 SVGIG (reference sequence). V was pared by 1 base and J by 10 bases, with 14 bases between. This CDR3 has 13 residues.